The present TCR beta chain was sequenced within a study of CD8+ T cells in alopecia areata. cDNA reverse transcribed from extracted RNA served as the sequencing template. Produced via immunoSEQ multiplex PCR; TCRdb's table is partial and in-frame only. Of 150,000 to 200,000 clones listed, more than 50% are singletons. Treatment of the sample: oral pan-JAK inhibitor, 5-10 mg twice daily. Looked up from germline, CDR1 is MGHDK and CDR2 is SYGVNS. This CDR3 is 13 amino acids long. V lost 4 bases, J lost 10 bases, and 11 bases lay in between. The sequences come from CD4+ T cells sorted from blood, collected at week 24, from a patient treated with tofacitinib. This chain uses TRBV25-1 with TRBJ1-6; D gene uncertain. This clonotype was sampled from a human donor with alopecia areata. The CDR3, as DNA: TGTGCCAGCAGTGGGGTGGGAGGGTCACCCCTCCACTTT. This translates into CASSGVGGSPLHF.